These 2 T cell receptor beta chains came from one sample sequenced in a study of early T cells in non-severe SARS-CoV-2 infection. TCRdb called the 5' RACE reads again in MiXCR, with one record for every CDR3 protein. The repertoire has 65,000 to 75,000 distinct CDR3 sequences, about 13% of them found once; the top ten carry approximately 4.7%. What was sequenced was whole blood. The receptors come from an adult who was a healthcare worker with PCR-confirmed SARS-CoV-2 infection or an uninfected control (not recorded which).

DNA of the CDR3: TGTGCCAGCAGCTTAGATCCAAAGCGTTACAATGAGCAGTTCTTC. This encodes CASSLDPKRYNEQFF. The chain joins TRBV11-2 to TRBJ2-1; D uncertain. The ends were cut back, 0 bases at V and 4 bases at J, with 10 bases in the middle. This CDR3 contains 15 residues. Per the germline V gene, CDR1 is SGHAT and CDR2 is FQNNGV. The full variable domain, its missing parts supplied by reference TRBV11-2 and TRBJ2-1, is EAGVAQSPRYKIIEKRQSVAFWCNPISGHATLYWYQQILGQGPKLLIQFQNNGVVDDSQLPKDRFSAERLKGVDSTLKIQPAKLEDSAVYLCASSLDPKRYNEQFFGPGTRLTVL.

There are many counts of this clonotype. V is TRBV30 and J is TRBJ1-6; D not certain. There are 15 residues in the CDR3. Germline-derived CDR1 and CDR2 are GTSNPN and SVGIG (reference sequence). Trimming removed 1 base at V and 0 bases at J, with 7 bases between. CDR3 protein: CAWSGRSSYNSPLHF. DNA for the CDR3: TGTGCCTGGAGTGGGAGAAGCTCCTATAATTCACCCCTCCACTTT. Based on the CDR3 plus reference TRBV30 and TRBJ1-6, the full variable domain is SQTIHQWPATLVQPVGSPLSLECTVEGTSNPNLYWYRQAAGRGLQLLFYSVGIGQISSEVPQNLSASRPQDRQFILSSKKLLLSDSGFYLCAWSGRSSYNSPLHFGNGTRLTVT.